The 27 T cell receptor beta chains presented below share a single source sample, sequenced in a study of T cell repertoires in cytomegalovirus infection. TCRdb called the reads again in MiXCR, with one record for every CDR3 protein. Of around 120,000 distinct CDR3 sequences detected, more than 20% appear once; the ten largest clones hold 34%. These TCRs' antigens remain unknown. The sequencing sample was made of PBMCs, sequenced either directly or after in vitro stimulation (not recorded which). Every receptor here comes from a human donor in good health (CMV status not recorded). Some clones in this sample may be carry-over from other donors' samples.

The chain couples TRBV19 to TRBJ1-4; 9 bases align to TRBD1. The CDR3 sequence is 17 residues long. Trimming at V came to 3 bases and at J to 8 bases, leaving 13 bases not matched to a gene. The germline CDR1 and CDR2 sequences are LNHDA and SQIVND (reference sequence). The CDR3 DNA follows: TGTGCCAGTAGTATTTCCGGGACAGGGAACTCGCACGAAAAACTGTTTTTT. Translated: CASSISGTGNSHEKLFF.

The sample holds a few counts of this clonotype. The V and J genes are TRBV28 and TRBJ2-1; 7 positions agree with TRBD1. The CDR3 is 15 residues long. Germline V CDR1 and CDR2: MDHEN, SYDVKM. The ends lost 5 bases at V and 3 bases at J; junction bases unmatched: 7. In DNA form, the CDR3 reads TGTGCCAGCAGTGGATTCCGGGACAGCTACAATGAGCAGTTCTTC. Its translation is CASSGFRDSYNEQFF. Drawing the rest from reference TRBV28 and TRBJ2-1, the complete variable domain is DVKVTQSSRYLVKRTGEKVFLECVQDMDHENMFWYRQDPGLGLRLIYFSYDVKMKEKGDIPEGYSVSREKKERFSLILESASTNQTSMYLCASSGFRDSYNEQFFGPGTRLTVL.

J is TRBJ2-1 and V is TRBV7-2, with 8 bases lining up with TRBD2. With V trimmed by 1 base and J by 7 bases, 6 bases remained unmatched. Germline assignment: CDR1 SGHTA and CDR2 FQGNSA. The CDR3 is 15 amino acids. The CDR3 here is CASSLGSGRSNEQFF. The CDR3 nucleotides read TGTGCCAGCAGCTTAGGCAGCGGGAGAAGTAATGAGCAGTTCTTC.

The chain is built from TRBV7-9 and TRBJ2-5; 9 positions agree with TRBD1. This CDR3 is 14 amino acids long. The germline CDR1 and CDR2 sequences are SEHNR and FQNEAQ (reference sequence). The junction had 9 bases not matched to a gene; V was cut back by 8 bases and J by 5 bases. The DNA of the CDR3 is TGTGCCAGCTTACGGGACAGGGAGTTTGAGACCCAGTACTTC. This translates into CASLRDREFETQYF.

This clonotype showed up just a few times. The chain recombines TRBV5-6 with TRBJ1-2, with D hard to call. This CDR3 region has 15 residues. Germline V gene data show CDR1 as SGHDT and CDR2 as YYEEEE. The V gene lost 0 bases and the J gene lost 4 bases, with 13 bases spanning the gap. The CDR3 DNA follows: TGTGCCAGCAGCTTGGGATCCCTTGGCCCCTATGGCTACACCTTC. It yields the protein CASSLGSLGPYGYTF.

This clonotype was found a few times. The chain joins TRBV27 to TRBJ2-3; the D gene is possibly TRBD1 (5 bases). Trimming stripped 5 bases from V and 2 bases from J, with 11 bases between. The CDR3 has 14 amino acids. From germline, CDR1 is MNHEY and CDR2 SMNVEV (reference sequence). The CDR3 sequence: CASSRQWNTDTQYF. For the CDR3, the DNA is TGTGCCAGCAGTAGACAGTGGAACACAGATACGCAGTATTTT.

This clonotype was seen more than once but under ten times. This chain connects TRBV15 to TRBJ2-7; TRBD2 aligns across 7 bases. Germline trimming cut 1 base from V and 5 bases from J; bases unmatched to any gene: 14. Germline V gene sequence: CDR1 LNHNV, CDR2 YYDKDF (reference sequence). This CDR3 has 17 residues. The CDR3 spells CATSRGPRGGSSHEQYV. As DNA, the CDR3 is TGTGCCACCAGCAGAGGCCCTCGGGGCGGGAGTTCCCACGAGCAGTACGTC.

This chain uses TRBV16 with TRBJ2-1; 10 bases map to TRBD1. Germline V CDR1 and CDR2: KGHSY, FQNENV. J was trimmed by 5 bases and V by 4 bases; bases with no gene match: 11. The CDR3 extends over 17 amino acids. CDR3 region: CASSPLGTGAGDNEQFF. The CDR3 bases are TGTGCCAGCAGCCCTTTGGGGACAGGGGCCGGGGACAATGAGCAGTTCTTC.

The table lists this clonotype with a few counts. This chain connects TRBV11-2 to TRBJ1-5, with a weak D call TRBD1 (5 bases). Germline V gene data show CDR1 as SGHAT and CDR2 as FQNNGV. The CDR3 spans 15 residues. V lost 5 bases, J lost 1 base, and 12 bases lay in between. CDR3 protein: CASSPGTVSNQPQHF. The DNA of the CDR3 is TGTGCCAGCAGCCCCGGGACGGTGAGCAATCAGCCCCAGCATTTT. The complete variable domain, with remaining parts taken from reference TRBV11-2 and TRBJ1-5, reads EAGVAQSPRYKIIEKRQSVAFWCNPISGHATLYWYQQILGQGPKLLIQFQNNGVVDDSQLPKDRFSAERLKGVDSTLKIQPAKLEDSAVYLCASSPGTVSNQPQHFGDGTRLSIL.

The rearrangement joins TRBV28 to TRBJ2-1; no clear D gene. V dropped 3 bases and J dropped 9 bases, with 12 bases sitting between them. The CDR3 contains 13 residues. Germline-derived CDR1 and CDR2 are MDHEN and SYDVKM. CDR3 region: CASSFDGGGEQFF. DNA for the CDR3: TGTGCCAGCAGTTTCGACGGCGGCGGTGAGCAGTTCTTC.

This clonotype has ten or more counts. The V and J genes are TRBV12-3 or TRBV12-4 and TRBJ2-1; D possibly uses TRBD1 or TRBD2 (5 bases each). V was clipped by 3 bases and J by 6 bases, with 15 bases between them. This CDR3 region has 15 residues. CDR3 residues: CASSLRGGPSNEQFF. CDR3 DNA: TGTGCCAGCAGTTTGCGTGGGGGTCCCTCCAATGAGCAGTTCTTC.

The DNA for the CDR3 is TGTGCCAGCGACCGGGACGGCTACTACGAGCAGTACGTC. As protein: CASDRDGYYEQYV. The chain uses TRBV27 and TRBJ2-7; D may correspond to TRBD1 or TRBD2 (5 bases each). The CDR3 sequence is 13 residues long. CDR1 and CDR2 from the germline V gene are MNHEY and SMNVEV (reference sequence). V dropped 8 bases and J dropped 3 bases, with 14 bases sitting between them.

The V call is TRBV2, the J call TRBJ2-3; 11 positions agree with TRBD2. The CDR3 is made up of 15 amino acids. J lost 4 bases, V lost 3 bases, and 3 bases had no gene match. CDR1 SNHLY and CDR2 FYNNEI come from the germline V gene. Here the CDR3 DNA reads TGTGCCAGCAGTGATACTAGCGGGAGTGCAGATACGCAGTATTTT. Translating it yields CASSDTSGSADTQYF.

This chain links TRBV27 with TRBJ2-5; D uncertain. The germline V gene has CDR1 MNHEY and CDR2 SMNVEV (reference sequence). Trimming removed 4 bases from V and 12 bases from J, with 18 bases in between. The CDR3 totals 13 residues. The CDR3 reads CASSSSEGQAKYF. The CDR3, as DNA: TGTGCCAGCAGTTCCTCGGAAGGCCAGGCTAAGTACTTC.

This clonotype was counted between two and nine times. Written as DNA, the CDR3 is TGTGCCATCAGTGAGACTAGCGGGAGGGCCGGGGTAAATGAGCAGTTCTTC. Its protein is CAISETSGRAGVNEQFF. The rearrangement links TRBV10-3 to TRBJ2-1, with 13 bases aligning to TRBD2. Looked up from germline, CDR1 is ENHRY and CDR2 is SYGVKD. The V segment lost 2 bases and the J segment 7 bases; nucleotides outside the gene matches: 8. The CDR3 is 17 amino acids.

This clonotype occurred many times. The chain joins TRBV11-2 to TRBJ2-5, with 11 bases lining up with TRBD2. The CDR3 loop spans 15 amino acids. CDR1 and CDR2 from the germline V gene are SGHAT and FQNNGV. The trim removed 6 bases at V and 5 bases at J, leaving 8 bases unmatched. This CDR3 is CASSYTSGSYETQYF. As DNA, the CDR3 is TGTGCCAGCAGTTACACTAGCGGGAGTTATGAGACCCAGTACTTC.

In regard to this clonotype: This CDR3 is missing its conserved last phenylalanine or tryptophan, likely due to a read error. This chain uses TRBV5-4 with TRBJ1-3; 7 bases are a match to TRBD1. After removal of 3 bases from V and 0 bases from J, the junction contained 6 bases not matched to a gene. The CDR3 covers 16 residues. Germline V gene data show CDR1 as SGHNT and CDR2 as YYREEE (reference sequence). DNA of the CDR3: TGTGCCAGCAGCTCCCAGACAGGGCCCTCTGGAAACACCATATATTCT. Translated: CASSSQTGPSGNTIYS.

This clonotype has at least ten counts. CDR3 sequence reads: CASSLVWTATQTQYF. The CDR3 DNA sequence: TGTGCCAGCAGCTTAGTTTGGACGGCCACTCAGACCCAGTACTTC. The V and J genes are TRBV7-2 and TRBJ2-5; D is ambiguous. CDR3 length: 15 residues. V lost 1 base and J 6 bases, leaving 15 bases between the germline ends. Germline V gene data show CDR1 as SGHTA and CDR2 as FQGNSA.

In this sample, this clonotype turned up many times. The CDR3 DNA sequence: TGTGCCAGCAGCTTAGGAGGGCGCTACAATGAGCAGTTCTTC. It encodes CASSLGGRYNEQFF. The rearrangement links TRBV7-2 to TRBJ2-1; possible D gene TRBD2, 5 bases. V lost 1 base, J lost 3 bases, and 7 bases lay in between. The germline V gene encodes CDR1 SGHTA and CDR2 FQGNSA. CDR3 length equals 14 residues. Full variable domain (outside the CDR3, taken from reference TRBV7-2 and TRBJ2-1): GAGVSQSPSNKVTEKGKDVELRCDPISGHTALYWYRQSLGQGLEFLIYFQGNSAPDKSGLPSDRFSAERTGGSVSTLTIQRTQQEDSAVYLCASSLGGRYNEQFFGPGTRLTVL.

This clonotype has ten or more counts. This chain joins TRBV28 and TRBJ1-6, with a weak D call TRBD1 (6 bases). The V end was cut by 3 bases, the J end by 7 bases, with 10 bases between. This CDR3 has 14 amino acids. CDR1 and CDR2 (germline): MDHEN, SYDVKM. CDR3 sequence reads: CASSLAGVNSPLHF. CDR3 nucleotide sequence: TGTGCCAGCAGTTTGGCAGGGGTGAATTCACCCCTCCACTTT.

The chain employs TRBV20-1 and TRBJ1-5; possible D gene TRBD1, 6 bases. The CDR3 has 14 amino acids. Trimming removed 5 bases from V and 5 bases from J, with 16 bases in between. The V gene's germline CDR1 is DFQATT and CDR2 SNEGSKA (reference sequence). The DNA of the CDR3 is TGCAGTGCTGGGGGGGCGGGGTCGTATCAGCCCCAGCATTTT. Its translation: CSAGGAGSYQPQHF.

Concerning this clonotype: An end of the junction differs from the germline gene, which may be a read error. This rearrangement joins TRBV5-1 to TRBJ2-1; D might be TRBD1 (6 bases). CDR3 length: 12 amino acids. Looked up from germline, CDR1 is SGHRS and CDR2 is YFSETQ. In DNA, the CDR3 is TGCGCCAGCAGCGTACAGGGTAGTGAGCAGTTTTTC. Residues: CASSVQGSEQFF. The whole variable domain, remainder taken from reference TRBV5-1 and TRBJ2-1, is KAGVTQTPRYLIKTRGQQVTLSCSPISGHRSVSWYQQTPGQGLQFLFEYFSETQRNKGNFPGRFSGRQFSNSRSEMNVSTLELGDSALYLCASSVQGSEQFFGPGTRLTVL.

Only a few counts were recorded for this clonotype. The chain is built from TRBV5-1 and TRBJ2-7; 9 bases line up with TRBD1. The CDR3 consists of 14 residues. Germline loops: CDR1 SGHRS, CDR2 YFSETQ. J was trimmed by 6 bases and V by 5 bases; bases with no gene match: 9. The CDR3 is CASSPNTGGAEQYF. The CDR3 nucleotides are TGCGCCAGCAGTCCCAATACAGGGGGCGCCGAGCAGTACTTC.

This clonotype was picked up a small number of times. The genes are TRBV6-5 and TRBJ2-4; no clear D. The CDR3 has 11 residues. Trimming took off 7 bases at V and 7 bases at J, with 8 bases between the two ends. Germline values: CDR1 MNHEY, CDR2 SVGAGI. CDR3 in DNA: TGTGCCAGCAATTCGGCCAACATTCAGTACTTC. This translates into CASNSANIQYF.

This clonotype was seen more than once but under ten times. CDR3 in amino acids: CASSYEPTSVQETQYF. The CDR3 DNA reads TGTGCCAGCAGTTATGAGCCAACGTCAGTCCAAGAGACCCAGTACTTC. The rearrangement uses TRBV6-2 or TRBV6-3 and TRBJ2-5; D is unclear. Germline lookup yields CDR1 MNHEY and CDR2 SVGEGT. Trimming cost V 3 bases and J 1 base, with 15 bases left between them. CDR3 length equals 16 residues.

V gene TRBV11-2 combines with J gene TRBJ2-3; 12 positions match TRBD2. Germline V gene data show CDR1 as SGHAT and CDR2 as FQNNGV. CDR3 length equals 16 residues. V lost 5 bases, J lost 2 bases, and 5 bases stayed unmatched. The CDR3 is CASSLTSGSSTDTQYF. In DNA, the CDR3 is TGTGCCAGCAGCCTGACTAGCGGGAGTTCCACAGATACGCAGTATTTT.

V usage is TRBV6-5 and J usage is TRBJ2-5, with 8 positions matching TRBD2. Germline loops: CDR1 MNHEY, CDR2 SVGAGI. The CDR3 totals 14 residues. V was clipped by 5 bases and J by 1 base; unmatched bases: 3. The chain's CDR3 is CASSSGSFQETQYF. CDR3 bases: TGTGCCAGCAGTAGCGGGAGCTTCCAAGAGACCCAGTACTTC.